The rows below give T cell receptor beta chains drawn from one sample of a study of blood T cell repertoires in COVID-19. The protocol was immunoSEQ multiplex PCR, while the TCRdb copy is restricted to in-frame clones and leaves out a portion. The sample shows 100,000 to 120,000 clones, 65% to 80% of them seen only once. Sequencing input: peripheral blood. These receptors all stem from a woman in her sixties with acute or convalescent COVID-19. CDR3s include the opening cysteine and the closing phenylalanine or tryptophan. Fields, in order: V gene, D gene, J gene, clone size, CDR3 protein, CDR3 DNA. D genes are given only for firm matches. Rows give clone size only sometimes, using once, few, many, or a class for an expanded clone.

V gene: TRBV15
D gene: NA
J gene: TRBJ1-3
clone size: NA
CDR3 protein: CATSKILGNTIYF
CDR3 DNA: TGTGCCACCAGCAAGATACTGGGAAACACCATATATTTT

V gene: TRBV2
D gene: TRBD2
J gene: TRBJ2-7
clone size: NA
CDR3 protein: CASSLAGTYEQYF
CDR3 DNA: TGTGCCAGCAGTTTAGCGGGTACCTACGAGCAGTACTTC

V gene: TRBV7-3
D gene: TRBD1
J gene: TRBJ2-1
clone size: NA
CDR3 protein: CASSRSGTGDNEQFF
CDR3 DNA: TGTGCCAGCAGCCGTTCCGGGACAGGGGATAATGAGCAGTTCTTC

V gene: TRBV5-1
D gene: NA
J gene: TRBJ1-3
clone size: few
CDR3 protein: CASSPDFSGNTIYF
CDR3 DNA: TGCGCCAGCAGCCCAGATTTCTCTGGAAACACCATATATTTT

V gene: TRBV3-1/TRBV3-2
D gene: NA
J gene: TRBJ2-7
clone size: many
CDR3 protein: CASSQGDSYEQYF
CDR3 DNA: TGTGCCAGCAGCCAAGGAGATTCCTACGAGCAGTACTTC

V gene: TRBV3-1/TRBV3-2
D gene: NA
J gene: TRBJ2-1
clone size: NA
CDR3 protein: CASSIMGGEQFF
CDR3 DNA: TGTGCCAGCAGCATAATGGGGGGTGAGCAGTTCTTC

V gene: TRBV7-6
D gene: TRBD1
J gene: TRBJ2-5
clone size: NA
CDR3 protein: CASSPITDRGRETQYF
CDR3 DNA: TGTGCCAGCAGCCCTATAACGGACAGGGGGAGGGAGACCCAGTACTTC

V gene: TRBV5-6
D gene: NA
J gene: TRBJ2-1
clone size: NA
CDR3 protein: CASSLDRDLFF
CDR3 DNA: TGTGCCAGCAGCTTGGACAGGGATTTGTTCTTC

V gene: TRBV19
D gene: NA
J gene: TRBJ1-5
clone size: few
CDR3 protein: CASFQGGGSNQPQHF
CDR3 DNA: TGTGCCAGTTTCCAGGGCGGGGGCAGCAATCAGCCCCAGCATTTT

V gene: TRBV3-1/TRBV3-2
D gene: NA
J gene: TRBJ1-1
clone size: once
CDR3 protein: CASSQMGSGTEAFF
CDR3 DNA: TGTGCCAGCAGCCAGATGGGGAGCGGCACTGAAGCTTTCTTT

V gene: TRBV5-6
D gene: TRBD2
J gene: TRBJ2-1
clone size: few
CDR3 protein: CASSFAGGQQFF
CDR3 DNA: TGTGCCAGCAGTTTTGCGGGGGGGCAGCAGTTCTTC

V gene: TRBV29-1
D gene: NA
J gene: TRBJ2-5
clone size: few
CDR3 protein: CSVARSEETQYF
CDR3 DNA: TGCAGCGTTGCCAGGTCGGAAGAGACCCAGTACTTC

V gene: TRBV24-1
D gene: NA
J gene: TRBJ1-2
clone size: NA
CDR3 protein: CATSDLRGDYGYTF
CDR3 DNA: TGTGCCACCAGTGATTTGCGGGGGGACTATGGCTACACCTTC

V gene: TRBV25-1
D gene: TRBD1
J gene: TRBJ1-2
clone size: NA
CDR3 protein: CASSEYAQGGYGYTF
CDR3 DNA: TGTGCCAGCAGTGAATATGCACAGGGGGGCTATGGCTACACCTTC

V gene: TRBV5-4
D gene: TRBD2
J gene: TRBJ2-7
clone size: NA
CDR3 protein: CASSSGLAVGAEQYF
CDR3 DNA: TGTGCCAGCAGCTCGGGACTAGCGGTCGGGGCCGAGCAGTACTTC

V gene: TRBV19
D gene: NA
J gene: TRBJ1-1
clone size: NA
CDR3 protein: CASREKPGQKNTEAFF
CDR3 DNA: TGTGCCAGTAGGGAAAAGCCGGGACAAAAAAACACTGAAGCTTTCTTT

V gene: TRBV29-1
D gene: TRBD1
J gene: TRBJ1-3
clone size: few
CDR3 protein: CSVGGGGNTIYF
CDR3 DNA: TGCAGCGTTGGAGGGGGCGGAAACACCATATATTTT

V gene: TRBV2
D gene: NA
J gene: TRBJ1-2
clone size: NA
CDR3 protein: CASSDAGNYGYTF
CDR3 DNA: TGTGCCAGCAGTGATGCGGGGAACTATGGCTACACCTTC

V gene: TRBV7-9
D gene: NA
J gene: TRBJ2-7
clone size: NA
CDR3 protein: CASSLELNPYEQYF
CDR3 DNA: TGTGCCAGCAGCTTAGAACTGAATCCCTACGAGCAGTACTTC

V gene: TRBV3-1/TRBV3-2
D gene: NA
J gene: TRBJ1-2
clone size: NA
CDR3 protein: CASSRRQLTPIGYGYTF
CDR3 DNA: TGTGCCAGCAGCCGGCGACAGCTAACGCCGATCGGGTATGGCTACACCTTC

V gene: TRBV19
D gene: TRBD2
J gene: TRBJ2-1
clone size: NA
CDR3 protein: CASSMEGGGPRTYNEQFF
CDR3 DNA: TGTGCCAGTAGTATGGAAGGCGGGGGGCCAAGGACCTACAATGAGCAGTTCTTC

V gene: TRBV6-5
D gene: TRBD1
J gene: TRBJ1-2
clone size: NA
CDR3 protein: CASRMDRGHYGYTF
CDR3 DNA: TGTGCCAGCAGGATGGACAGGGGGCACTATGGCTACACCTTC

V gene: TRBV28
D gene: TRBD1
J gene: TRBJ2-2
clone size: NA
CDR3 protein: CASSLPKVGTALVTGELFF
CDR3 DNA: TGTGCCAGCAGTTTGCCTAAGGTTGGGACAGCTTTAGTAACCGGGGAGCTGTTTTTT

V gene: TRBV19
D gene: NA
J gene: TRBJ1-1
clone size: once
CDR3 protein: CASSSKPGLNTEAFF
CDR3 DNA: TGTGCCAGTAGTTCAAAACCGGGACTTAACACTGAAGCTTTCTTT

V gene: TRBV12-3/TRBV12-4
D gene: NA
J gene: TRBJ1-2
clone size: NA
CDR3 protein: CASSPSHMNGYTF
CDR3 DNA: TGTGCCAGCAGTCCTTCCCACATGAATGGCTACACCTTC

V gene: TRBV6-2/TRBV6-3
D gene: NA
J gene: TRBJ1-3
clone size: NA
CDR3 protein: CASSEPNSGNTIYF
CDR3 DNA: TGTGCCAGCAGTGAGCCCAACTCTGGAAACACCATATATTTT

V gene: TRBV10-3
D gene: NA
J gene: TRBJ1-1
clone size: NA
CDR3 protein: CAISESREGDEAFF
CDR3 DNA: TGTGCCATCAGTGAGTCGAGAGAAGGAGATGAAGCTTTCTTT

V gene: TRBV18
D gene: NA
J gene: TRBJ1-5
clone size: NA
CDR3 protein: CASSPSRGSNQPQHF
CDR3 DNA: TGTGCCAGCTCACCATCAAGGGGGAGCAATCAGCCCCAGCATTTT

V gene: TRBV28
D gene: NA
J gene: TRBJ1-5
clone size: once
CDR3 protein: CASTAKQGSQPQHF
CDR3 DNA: TGTGCCAGCACCGCAAAACAGGGTTCTCAGCCCCAGCATTTT

V gene: TRBV7-8
D gene: NA
J gene: TRBJ2-7
clone size: NA
CDR3 protein: CASSFGGEGNEQYF
CDR3 DNA: TGTGCCAGCAGCTTCGGGGGAGAAGGAAACGAGCAGTACTTC

V gene: TRBV6-1
D gene: NA
J gene: TRBJ1-1
clone size: once
CDR3 protein: CASSERQGLAEAFF
CDR3 DNA: TGTGCCAGCAGTGAAAGGCAGGGTCTCGCTGAAGCTTTCTTT

V gene: TRBV30
D gene: TRBD1
J gene: TRBJ2-5
clone size: few
CDR3 protein: CAYATLGQGAVETQYF
CDR3 DNA: TGTGCCTACGCAACCCTGGGACAGGGGGCAGTTGAGACCCAGTACTTC

V gene: TRBV6-6
D gene: NA
J gene: TRBJ2-5
clone size: NA
CDR3 protein: CASSYDWRVETQYF
CDR3 DNA: TGTGCCAGCAGTTACGATTGGAGAGTGGAGACCCAGTACTTC

V gene: TRBV19
D gene: TRBD1
J gene: TRBJ2-6
clone size: NA
CDR3 protein: CASTSIGGQGASGANVLTF
CDR3 DNA: TGTGCCAGTACATCAATCGGGGGACAGGGGGCCTCTGGGGCCAACGTCCTGACTTTC

V gene: TRBV4-3
D gene: NA
J gene: TRBJ2-7
clone size: NA
CDR3 protein: CASSHNLQSYEQYF
CDR3 DNA: TGCGCCAGCAGCCACAACCTACAGAGCTACGAGCAGTACTTC

V gene: TRBV19
D gene: TRBD1
J gene: TRBJ1-1
clone size: NA
CDR3 protein: CASSHFSGTGARMNTEAFF
CDR3 DNA: TGTGCCAGTAGCCACTTTTCGGGGACAGGGGCAAGGATGAACACTGAAGCTTTCTTT

V gene: TRBV7-2
D gene: TRBD1
J gene: TRBJ1-6
clone size: NA
CDR3 protein: CASSLETGANSPLHF
CDR3 DNA: TGTGCCAGCAGCTTAGAAACAGGGGCGAATTCACCCCTCCACTTT

V gene: TRBV10-3
D gene: NA
J gene: TRBJ2-1
clone size: NA
CDR3 protein: CTISESTVSYNEQFF
CDR3 DNA: TGTACCATCAGTGAGTCAACGGTGTCCTACAATGAGCAGTTCTTC

V gene: TRBV6-2/TRBV6-3
D gene: NA
J gene: TRBJ1-5
clone size: NA
CDR3 protein: CASSPFLTDNQPQHF
CDR3 DNA: TGTGCCAGCAGTCCCTTTTTGACAGACAATCAGCCCCAGCATTTT

V gene: TRBV27
D gene: TRBD1
J gene: TRBJ1-1
clone size: NA
CDR3 protein: CASRGTGLRGNTEAFF
CDR3 DNA: TGTGCCAGCAGGGGGACAGGGTTGAGAGGGAACACTGAAGCTTTCTTT